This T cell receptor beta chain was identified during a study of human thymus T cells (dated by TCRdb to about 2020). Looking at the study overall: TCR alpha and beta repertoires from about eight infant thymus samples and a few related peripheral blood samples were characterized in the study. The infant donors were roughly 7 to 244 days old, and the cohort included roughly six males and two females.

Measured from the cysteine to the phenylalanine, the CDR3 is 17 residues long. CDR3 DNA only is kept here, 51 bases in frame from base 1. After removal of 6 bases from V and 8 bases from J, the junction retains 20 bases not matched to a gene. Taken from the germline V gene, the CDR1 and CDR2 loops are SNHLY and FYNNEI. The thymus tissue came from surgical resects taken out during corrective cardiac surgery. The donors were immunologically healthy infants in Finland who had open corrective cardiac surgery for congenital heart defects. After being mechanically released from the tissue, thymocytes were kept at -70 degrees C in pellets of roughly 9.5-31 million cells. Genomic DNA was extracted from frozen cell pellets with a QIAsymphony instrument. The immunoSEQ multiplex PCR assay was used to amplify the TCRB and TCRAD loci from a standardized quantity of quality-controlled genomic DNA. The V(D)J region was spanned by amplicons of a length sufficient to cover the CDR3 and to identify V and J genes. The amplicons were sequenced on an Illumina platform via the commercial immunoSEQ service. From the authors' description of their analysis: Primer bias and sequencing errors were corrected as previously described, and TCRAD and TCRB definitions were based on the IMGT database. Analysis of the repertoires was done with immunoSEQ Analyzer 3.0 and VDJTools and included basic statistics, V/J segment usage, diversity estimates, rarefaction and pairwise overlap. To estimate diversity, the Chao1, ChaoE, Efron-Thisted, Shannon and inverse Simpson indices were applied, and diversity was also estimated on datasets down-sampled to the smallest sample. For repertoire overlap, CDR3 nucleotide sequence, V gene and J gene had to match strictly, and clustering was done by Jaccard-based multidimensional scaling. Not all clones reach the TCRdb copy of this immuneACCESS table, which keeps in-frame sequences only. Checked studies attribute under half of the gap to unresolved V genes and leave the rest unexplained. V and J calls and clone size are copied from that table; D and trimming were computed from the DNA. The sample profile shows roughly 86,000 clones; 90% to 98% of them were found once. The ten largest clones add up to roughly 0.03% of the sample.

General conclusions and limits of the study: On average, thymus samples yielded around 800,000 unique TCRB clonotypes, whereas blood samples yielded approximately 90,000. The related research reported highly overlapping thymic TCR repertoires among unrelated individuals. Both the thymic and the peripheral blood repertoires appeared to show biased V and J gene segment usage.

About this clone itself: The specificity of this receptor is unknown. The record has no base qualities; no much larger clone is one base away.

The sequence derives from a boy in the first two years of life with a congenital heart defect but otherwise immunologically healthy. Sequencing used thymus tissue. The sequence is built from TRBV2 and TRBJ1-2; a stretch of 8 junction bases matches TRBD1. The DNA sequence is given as TGTGCCAGCAGGGCTACCTTGACAGGGGAGGTACCGGAGGGCTACACCTTC. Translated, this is CASRATLTGEVPEGYTF.